A single sample gave rise to the 20 T cell receptor beta chains below, sequenced in a study of blood T cell repertoires in COVID-19. Produced via immunoSEQ multiplex PCR; TCRdb's table is partial and in-frame only. The sample has fewer than 400,000 clones; just under 90% are singletons. Sequenced sample: peripheral blood. These receptors originate from a woman aged 30 to 39 with COVID-19, enrolled during active disease.

For this clone: Additional DNA sequences in this sample encode the identical CDR3. CDR3 sequence: CASSLGQGGNQPQHF. CDR3 DNA sequence: TGTGCCAGCAGTCTTGGACAGGGCGGCAATCAGCCCCAGCATTTT. The chain links TRBV6-5 to TRBJ1-5, with 8 positions matching TRBD1. The CDR3 sequence is 15 residues long. The ends lost 5 bases at V and 2 bases at J; junction bases unmatched: 5. Germline V gene lookup returns CDR1 MNHEY and CDR2 SVGAGI.

This clone has a handful of counts. The chain uses TRBV11-3 and TRBJ1-1, with D possibly matching TRBD1 (5 bases). Germline lookup yields CDR1 SGHNT and CDR2 YENEEA. Trimming cost V 5 bases and J 4 bases, with 17 bases left between them. This CDR3 is built from 15 residues. The CDR3 sequence: CASSPGRLGGTEAFF. For the CDR3, the DNA is TGTGCCAGCAGCCCTGGACGGCTCGGGGGCACTGAAGCTTTCTTT.

The gene calls are TRBV4-1 and TRBJ1-6, with TRBD1 identical over 9 bases. V was clipped by 2 bases and J by 13 bases; unmatched bases: 9. Germline lookup yields CDR1 MGHRA and CDR2 YSYEKL. The CDR3 contains 15 residues. CDR3 nucleotide sequence: TGCGCCAGCAGCCAATTGGGACAGGGCAAGTCCCCCCTCCACTTT. Protein sequence: CASSQLGQGKSPLHF.

CDR3 nucleotides: TGTGCCAGCAGTGAACCCGCCGTTATCGGGAGTGACACTGAAGCTTTCTTT. Translating gives CASSEPAVIGSDTEAFF. The genes are TRBV25-1 and TRBJ1-1, with no clear D. The CDR3 is 17 residues long. V was pared by 2 bases and J by 3 bases, with 19 bases between. Germline CDR1 MGHDK, CDR2 SYGVNS.

The V call is TRBV6-1, the J call TRBJ1-2; D gene ambiguous. This CDR3 contains 13 residues. Germline CDR1 is MNHNS and CDR2 is SASEGT. V lost 6 bases to trimming and J lost 6 bases, with 14 bases between them. CDR3 in DNA: TGTGCCAGCAGCTCCCTCGAGGGAAATGGCTACACCTTC. Its translation: CASSSLEGNGYTF.

This clone was detected a few times. The rearrangement uses TRBV29-1 and TRBJ1-2; D gene uncertain. The CDR3 has 11 amino acids. V gave up 6 bases and J gave up 4 bases, with 9 bases separating them. The V gene's germline CDR1 is SQVTM and CDR2 ANQGSEA. CDR3 region: CSVDTAYGYTF. The CDR3 bases are TGCAGCGTCGACACAGCCTATGGCTACACCTTC.

The chain combines TRBV7-2 with TRBJ2-1; TRBD1 aligns across 7 bases. Trimming took 4 bases from V and 6 from J; bases not matched to a gene: 9. Germline CDR1 SGHTA, CDR2 FQGNSA. CDR3 length: 15 amino acids. This CDR3 is CASSSQQGTRNEQFF. In nucleotides, the CDR3 is TGTGCCAGCAGCTCCCAACAGGGGACCCGCAATGAGCAGTTCTTC.

J is TRBJ1-3 and V is TRBV5-5; 7 nucleotides match TRBD1. This CDR3 is 18 amino acids long. Germline-derived CDR1 and CDR2 are SGHKS and YYEKEE (reference sequence). V lost 1 base and J lost 0; bases outside the gene matches: 10. DNA of the CDR3: TGTGCCAGCAGCTTGAAAAAACCGGGACAGAGCTCTGGAAACACCATATATTTT. Translation: CASSLKKPGQSSGNTIYF.

This chain connects TRBV4-1 to TRBJ1-5; a weak D match, TRBD1 (5 bases). CDR1 and CDR2 (germline): MGHRA, YSYEKL. Trimming removed 0 bases from V and 9 bases from J, with 15 bases in between. The CDR3 is made up of 15 amino acids. CDR3 sequence reads: CASSQETDRGRPQHF. CDR3 bases: TGCGCCAGCAGCCAAGAGACAGATAGGGGCAGGCCCCAGCATTTT.

The J gene is TRBJ1-5, the V gene TRBV19; D call uncertain. Germline CDR1 LNHDA, CDR2 SQIVND (reference sequence). The germline V and J ends were trimmed by 10 bases and 1 base, with 17 bases remaining between them. This CDR3 contains 15 residues. CDR3 sequence: CATHWGGGSNQPQHF. CDR3 sequence (DNA): TGTGCCACCCATTGGGGAGGAGGGAGCAATCAGCCCCAGCATTTT.

This sequence joins TRBV5-6 and TRBJ2-1; D remains unclear. There are 15 residues in the CDR3. The germline CDR1 and CDR2 sequences are SGHDT and YYEEEE. V lost 2 bases and J lost 0, with 9 bases in between. CDR3 sequence reads: CASSLITGSYNEQFF. The CDR3 nucleotides are TGTGCCAGCAGCTTAATAACGGGCTCCTACAATGAGCAGTTCTTC.

V usage is TRBV11-3 and J usage is TRBJ1-1, with D unclear. The CDR3 is 13 residues long. Germline loops: CDR1 SGHNT, CDR2 YENEEA. Trimming removed 5 bases at V and 3 bases at J, with 10 bases between. The CDR3 bases are TGTGCCAGCAGCGTTAACCGGGACACTGAAGCTTTCTTT. Protein: CASSVNRDTEAFF.

This clone was recorded once. The gene calls are TRBV19 and TRBJ1-3, with a weak D call TRBD1 (6 bases). Germline CDR1 is LNHDA and CDR2 is SQIVND (reference sequence). The CDR3 length is 15 residues. Trimming pared 2 bases from V and 4 bases from J, leaving 12 bases between. The CDR3 reads CASSISRGSGNTIYF. For the CDR3, the DNA is TGTGCCAGTAGTATATCCAGGGGTTCAGGAAACACCATATATTTT.

This clone showed up just once. The chain combines TRBV4-1 with TRBJ1-2; 11 nucleotides align to TRBD1. This CDR3 region has 17 residues. The germline CDR1 and CDR2 sequences are MGHRA and YSYEKL. Germline trimming cut 3 bases from V and 7 bases from J; bases unmatched to any gene: 13. Here the CDR3 reads CASSHRTRTGGRAGYTF. The CDR3 coding sequence is TGCGCCAGCAGCCACCGAACTCGGACAGGGGGCCGGGCTGGCTACACCTTC.

This chain uses TRBV5-1 with TRBJ2-5; 8 bases are shared with TRBD2. The CDR3 is made up of 15 amino acids. Germline V gene data show CDR1 as SGHRS and CDR2 as YFSETQ. Losses at the gene ends were 3 bases for V and 2 bases for J; bases not matched to a gene: 6. The CDR3 loop reads CASSSGAGGQETQYF. CDR3 DNA: TGCGCCAGCAGCTCAGGCGCGGGGGGTCAAGAGACCCAGTACTTC. Full variable domain (rest looked up from reference TRBV5-1 and TRBJ2-5): KAGVTQTPRYLIKTRGQQVTLSCSPISGHRSVSWYQQTPGQGLQFLFEYFSETQRNKGNFPGRFSGRQFSNSRSEMNVSTLELGDSALYLCASSSGAGGQETQYFGPGTRLLVL.

The V gene is TRBV21-1, the J gene TRBJ1-2; whether TRBD1, the table's D call, matches the DNA was not checked. TRBV21-1 is a pseudogene locus. This CDR3 region has 12 residues. In DNA, the CDR3 is TGTGCCAGCACCGTAGTTCAGGGCGGCTACACCTTC. Its protein is CASTVVQGGYTF.

The V and J genes are TRBV2 and TRBJ1-6; D call uncertain. Between the trimmed V and J ends, which lost 8 bases and 4 bases, there was a span of 12 bases. The CDR3 loop spans 14 amino acids. The germline CDR1 and CDR2 sequences are SNHLY and FYNNEI. DNA of the CDR3: TGTGCCAGCGTGGGCTCACGGTATAATTCACCCCTCCACTTT. Translation gives CASVGSRYNSPLHF.

The V gene is TRBV9, the J gene TRBJ2-1; D not resolved. The V gene's germline CDR1 is SGDLS and CDR2 YYNGEE. The V gene lost 0 bases and the J gene lost 8 bases, with 9 bases spanning the gap. The CDR3 is 13 amino acids. CDR3 sequence: CASSVASGYEQFF. The CDR3 DNA is TGTGCCAGCAGCGTAGCTTCGGGTTATGAGCAGTTCTTC.

The chain employs TRBV6-5 and TRBJ1-6; no clear D gene. The CDR3 extends over 16 amino acids. From germline, CDR1 is MNHEY and CDR2 SVGAGI. V lost 0 bases to trimming and J lost 10 bases, with 16 bases between them. CDR3 DNA: TGTGCCAGCAGTTACTCCGGGAGACGGGTAGGATCACCCCTCCACTTT. This sequence encodes CASSYSGRRVGSPLHF.

The rearrangement links TRBV3-1 (or the pseudogene TRBV3-2) to TRBJ2-3, with TRBD2 as a possible D gene (5 bases). Trimming took 4 bases from V and 1 from J, leaving 18 bases between them. The CDR3 is made up of 17 amino acids. Germline lookup yields CDR1 LGHDT and CDR2 YNNKEL (reference sequence). The CDR3 region is CASSPYWRRSRTDTQYF. The CDR3 DNA reads TGTGCCAGCAGCCCATATTGGAGGAGGTCCCGCACAGATACGCAGTATTTT.